This is a list of T cell receptor beta chains from one sample in a study of cytomegalovirus exposure and HLA in healthy donors. Produced via immunoSEQ multiplex PCR; TCRdb's table is partial and in-frame only. The sample holds roughly 55,000 clones, over 55% seen once. Sequenced: PBMCs. The origin of the receptors is a man in his forties or fifties in good health and CMV-seropositive. CDR3s include the opening cysteine and the closing phenylalanine or tryptophan. Fields, in order: V gene, CDR3 length, clone size, J gene, D gene, CDR3 DNA, CDR3 protein. A D gene is named only where the DNA matches it firmly. Size is omitted from some rows. Given values are once, few, many or a class for expanded clones.

TRBV7-2	14	.	TRBJ1-4	.	TGTGCCAGCAGCTCACACAGGAAGGATGAAAAACTGTTTTTT	CASSSHRKDEKLFF
TRBV30	14	.	TRBJ2-7	TRBD1	TGTGCCTGGAGGACGACAGGGGGCGCGGCCGAGCAGTACTTC	CAWRTTGGAAEQYF
TRBV4-1	16	.	TRBJ2-7	TRBD1	TGCGCCAGCAGCCAAGGAGCCCCGGGACAGGGAAATCGAATCTACTTC	CASSQGAPGQGNRIYF
TRBV7-2	17	.	TRBJ1-4	.	TGTGCCAGCAGCTTACCTCAAGGGCAGGGCGTTAATGAAAAACTGTTTTTT	CASSLPQGQGVNEKLFF
TRBV2	14	.	TRBJ1-5	TRBD1	TGTGCCAGCAGGGGACAGGGAGCGAGACAGCCCCAGCATTTT	CASRGQGARQPQHF
TRBV4-2	16	.	TRBJ2-1	TRBD2	TGTGCCAGCAGCCAAGAGGTTGTCGGGGGGGTGGGTGAGCAGTTCTTC	CASSQEVVGGVGEQFF
TRBV6-5	16	few	TRBJ1-6	.	TGTGCCAGCAGTTACGCCGGGGGGGCCTATAATTCACCCCTCCACTTT	CASSYAGGAYNSPLHF
TRBV11-2	14	.	TRBJ1-1	.	TGTGCCAGCAGCTTGCCACAGGGTAACACTGAAGCTTTCTTT	CASSLPQGNTEAFF
TRBV27	16	.	TRBJ1-5	.	TGTGCCAGCAGTTTTTACGGGGGAGTAAGCAATCAGCCCCAGCATTTT	CASSFYGGVSNQPQHF
TRBV7-8	16	.	TRBJ2-5	TRBD2	TGTGCCAGCAGCCCCCGGGCTAGCGGGGGCATAGAGACCCAGTACTTC	CASSPRASGGIETQYF
TRBV29-1	13	.	TRBJ1-6	TRBD1	TGCAGCGTTTCGGGACAGGGTAATTCACCCCTCCACTTT	CSVSGQGNSPLHF
TRBV19	14	.	TRBJ1-5	TRBD1	TGTGCCAGTAACGGGGACAGTCTCAATCAGCCCCAGCATTTT	CASNGDSLNQPQHF
TRBV7-2	15	.	TRBJ1-1	.	TGTGCCAGCAGTTTTAGACAGGCGGCAAACACTGAAGCTTTCTTT	CASSFRQAANTEAFF
TRBV5-1	15	.	TRBJ1-1	.	TGCGCCAGCAGCGCACTGGTGGGGCAGAACACTGAAGCTTTCTTT	CASSALVGQNTEAFF
TRBV27	14	.	TRBJ2-7	TRBD1	TGTGCCAGCAGTTCCCGGGACAGGGACCACGAGCAGTACTTC	CASSSRDRDHEQYF
TRBV5-1	13	few	TRBJ1-1	TRBD1	TGCGCCAGCAGCAGACAGGGTAACACTGAAGCTTTCTTT	CASSRQGNTEAFF
TRBV11-2	19	.	TRBJ2-5	TRBD1	TGTGCCAGCAGCTTAGTCCCCGTTAACAGGGGATCCCCACAAGAGACCCAGTACTTC	CASSLVPVNRGSPQETQYF
TRBV5-6	15	.	TRBJ2-1	TRBD2	TGTGCCAGCAGCTTGTATGGCGGGGGGGCCTATGAGCAGTTCTTC	CASSLYGGGAYEQFF
TRBV5-4	14	.	TRBJ1-2	TRBD1	TGTGCCAGCAGCCCGGGTTCAGGGGGCCGTGGCTACACCTTC	CASSPGSGGRGYTF
TRBV27	13	.	TRBJ1-6	TRBD1	TGTGCCAGCAGTCAAGACAGGGGATCACCCCTCCACTTT	CASSQDRGSPLHF
TRBV12-5	20	.	TRBJ2-3	TRBD2	TGTGCTAGTGGTTCCTTTCTTCTGCGGGGGAGCCCGACTAGCACAGATACGCAGTATTTT	CASGSFLLRGSPTSTDTQYF
TRBV5-1	13	.	TRBJ2-3	TRBD1	TGCGCCAGCAGCTTGATGCGACAGGGCAAACAGTATTTT	CASSLMRQGKQYF
TRBV30	14	few	TRBJ2-5	.	TGTGCCTGGAGTGGTTCTAGGCGCGTGGAGACCCAGTACTTC	CAWSGSRRVETQYF
TRBV6-1	15	.	TRBJ1-1	TRBD1	TGTGCCAGCAGTGATGGGACAGGTTTGAACACTGAAGCTTTCTTT	CASSDGTGLNTEAFF
TRBV6-1	15	.	TRBJ1-6	.	TGTGCCAGCAGTCTAGGGGGCTCCTATAATTCACCCCTCCACTTT	CASSLGGSYNSPLHF
TRBV2	13	few	TRBJ1-1	.	TGTGCCAGCAGTGAGACGGAGAGCACTGAAGCTTTCTTT	CASSETESTEAFF
TRBV9	19	few	TRBJ2-2	TRBD2	TGTGCCAGCAGCAAAGGACTAGGAATCTACCAAGTGAACACCGGGGAGCTGTTTTTT	CASSKGLGIYQVNTGELFF
TRBV2	14	once	TRBJ1-2	TRBD1	TGTGCCAGCAGTCTAAACAGGGGTAACTATGGCTACACCTTC	CASSLNRGNYGYTF
TRBV5-5	14	.	TRBJ1-1	.	TGTGCCAGCAGCTTTGGAGGGGCAGGCACTGAAGCTTTCTTT	CASSFGGAGTEAFF
TRBV5-4	13	.	TRBJ2-7	.	TGTGCCAGCAGCACACGCTCGGGGTACGAGCAGTACTTC	CASSTRSGYEQYF
TRBV5-1	14	.	TRBJ2-1	TRBD2	TGCGCCAGCAGGCCGGGACTAGTTGAAAATGAGCAGTTCTTC	CASRPGLVENEQFF
TRBV6-5	14	.	TRBJ1-5	.	TGTGCCAGCAGTTACGCGGGGGGCAATCAGCCCCAGCATTTT	CASSYAGGNQPQHF
TRBV9	14	.	TRBJ2-7	.	TGTGCCAGCAGCGGCAAATTAGGGGGTTATTGGCAGTACTTC	CASSGKLGGYWQYF